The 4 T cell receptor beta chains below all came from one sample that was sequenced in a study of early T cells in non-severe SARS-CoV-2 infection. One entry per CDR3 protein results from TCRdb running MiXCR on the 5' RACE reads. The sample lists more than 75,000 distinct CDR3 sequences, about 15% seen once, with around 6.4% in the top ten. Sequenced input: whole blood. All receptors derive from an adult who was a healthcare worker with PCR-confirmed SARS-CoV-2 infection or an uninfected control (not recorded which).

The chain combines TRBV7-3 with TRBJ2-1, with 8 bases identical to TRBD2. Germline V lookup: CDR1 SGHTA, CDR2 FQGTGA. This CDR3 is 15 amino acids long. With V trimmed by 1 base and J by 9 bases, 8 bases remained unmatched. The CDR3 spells CASSLNGGGTVEQFF. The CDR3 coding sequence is TGTGCCAGCAGCTTAAATGGCGGGGGGACCGTTGAGCAGTTCTTC. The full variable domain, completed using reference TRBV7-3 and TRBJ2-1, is GAGVSQTPSNKVTEKGKYVELRCDPISGHTALYWYRQSLGQGPEFLIYFQGTGAADDSGLPNDRFFAVRPEGSVSTLKIQRTERGDSAVYLCASSLNGGGTVEQFFGPGTRLTVL.

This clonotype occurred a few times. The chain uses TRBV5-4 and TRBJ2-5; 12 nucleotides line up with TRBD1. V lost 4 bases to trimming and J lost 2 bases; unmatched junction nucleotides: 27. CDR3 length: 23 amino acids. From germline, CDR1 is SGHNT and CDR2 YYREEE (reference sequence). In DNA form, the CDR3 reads TGTGCCAGCAGCCCCCCCCCGGGACAGGGGGCGATGAATCTAGTTGGGCAACAAGAGACCCAGTACTTC. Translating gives CASSPPPGQGAMNLVGQQETQYF.

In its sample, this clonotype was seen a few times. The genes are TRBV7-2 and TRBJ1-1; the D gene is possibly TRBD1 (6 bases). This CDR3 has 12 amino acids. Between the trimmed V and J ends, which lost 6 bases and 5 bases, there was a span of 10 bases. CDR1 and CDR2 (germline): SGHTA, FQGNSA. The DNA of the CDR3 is TGTGCCAGCAGTCGACAGGTTACTGAAGCTTTCTTT. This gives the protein CASSRQVTEAFF.

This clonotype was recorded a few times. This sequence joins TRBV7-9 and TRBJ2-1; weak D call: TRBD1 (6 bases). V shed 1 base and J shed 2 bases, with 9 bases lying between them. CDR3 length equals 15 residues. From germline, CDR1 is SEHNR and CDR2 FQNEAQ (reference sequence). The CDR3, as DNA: TGTGCCAGCAGCTTAGGCCAGGGGCCCTACAATGAGCAGTTCTTC. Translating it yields CASSLGQGPYNEQFF.